Below are 23 T cell receptor beta chains sequenced from a single sample in a study of tumor-infiltrating lymphocytes in primary liver carcinoma. Starting material for RNA and DNA co-extraction consisted of about 20-33 mg of unsorted bulk tissue. Priming with a constant-region primer yielded TCR beta cDNA from around 540 ng total RNA. Three-round nested multiplex PCR performed with slightly modified ARM-PCR produced the TCR beta libraries. A C-beta reverse primer and TRBV1-TRBV30 forward primers served in each of the first two PCR rounds, at about 10 cycles apiece. TCRdb analysed the multiplex PCR reads with MiXCR anew, one entry per CDR3 protein. The profile shows roughly 86,000 distinct CDR3 sequences, less than 75% of them singletons. Sequences were obtained from tumor-adjacent normal liver tissue. The origin of the receptors is a man aged 40-50 years with primary liver carcinoma and hepatitis B virus infection.

This clonotype showed up many times. The chain links TRBV12-3 or TRBV12-4 to TRBJ1-2; 12 nucleotides align to TRBD1. CDR3 length: 15 residues. The V segment lost 4 bases and the J segment 7 bases; nucleotides outside the gene matches: 7. The CDR3 region has the DNA TGTGCCAGCAGTTCGGGACAGGGGGCGATTACTGGCTACACCTTC. Protein sequence: CASSSGQGAITGYTF.

V gene TRBV7-9 combines with J gene TRBJ2-6, with D perhaps matching TRBD2 (6 bases). CDR1 and CDR2 (germline): SEHNR, FQNEAQ (reference sequence). The CDR3 is 15 amino acids. The CDR3 loop reads CTNTGGDSGANVLTF. The CDR3 nucleotides read TGTACCAACACCGGGGGAGACTCTGGGGCCAACGTCCTGACTTTC.

CDR3 sequence reads: CASNTGELFF. The CDR3 coding sequence is TGTGCCAGCAACACCGGGGAGCTGTTTTTT. V usage is TRBV7-9 and J usage is TRBJ2-2; D remains unclear. The V gene lost 7 bases and the J gene lost 3 bases, with 0 bases spanning the gap. Germline loops: CDR1 SEHNR, CDR2 FQNEAQ (reference sequence). This CDR3 is 10 amino acids long.

As for this clonotype: One end of the junction varies from germline; a read error may be responsible. V gene TRBV6-2 or TRBV6-3 combines with J gene TRBJ2-7; D unresolved. CDR1 and CDR2 from the germline V gene are MNHEY and SVGEGT. The CDR3 length is 14 residues. The chain's CDR3 is CASRHRLGGNELYF. CDR3 nucleotides: TGTGCCAGCAGGCATCGACTCGGCGGCAACGAGCTGTACTTC.

This clonotype was counted between two and nine times. V usage is TRBV7-9 and J usage is TRBJ1-3, with no clear D. Trimming took 10 bases from V and 0 from J, leaving 10 bases between them. The CDR3 is made up of 13 amino acids. The germline gives CDR1 SEHNR, CDR2 FQNEAQ (reference sequence). The CDR3 spells CANAGSSGNTIYF. As DNA, the CDR3 is TGTGCCAATGCGGGGAGCTCTGGAAACACCATATATTTT.

This clonotype was seen many times. The chain uses TRBV10-3 and TRBJ2-3; 8 positions agree with TRBD1. Germline V gives CDR1 ENHRY, CDR2 SYGVKD. This CDR3 spans 16 amino acids. The trim removed 2 bases at V and 0 bases at J, leaving 4 bases unmatched. The CDR3 bases are TGTGCCATCAGTGAGGTTAGGACAGGGAGCACAGATACGCAGTATTTT. It translates to CAISEVRTGSTDTQYF.

The chain combines TRBV5-6 with TRBJ1-1; no reliable D call. Germline-derived CDR1 and CDR2 are SGHDT and YYEEEE. Trimming removed 0 bases at V and 1 base at J, with 7 bases between. The CDR3 sequence is 14 residues long. In DNA form, the CDR3 reads TGTGCCAGCAGCTTGGGACTTTCGAACACTGAAGCTTTCTTT. Translation gives CASSLGLSNTEAFF.

This rearrangement joins TRBV7-8 to TRBJ2-1, with D possibly matching TRBD2 (5 bases). Trimming pared 0 bases from V and 6 bases from J, leaving 9 bases between. Germline CDR1 reads SGHVS; CDR2 reads FQNEAQ. The CDR3 extends over 14 amino acids. The CDR3 loop is CASSLAWLANEQFF. The CDR3 DNA reads TGTGCCAGCAGCTTAGCGTGGCTAGCCAATGAGCAGTTCTTC.

For this clonotype: This clone may be a read error of a much larger clone one base away. This chain joins TRBV10-3 and TRBJ2-1; 7 positions match TRBD2. CDR1 is ENHRY, CDR2 SYGVKD, per germline. This CDR3 comprises 15 residues. Losses at the gene ends were 6 bases for V and 7 bases for J; bases not matched to a gene: 12. The CDR3 sequence: CAIRTCGSKVNEQFF. In nucleotides, the CDR3 is TGTGCCATCAGGACTTGCGGGAGTAAGGTGAATGAGCAGTTCTTC.

This clonotype was found a few times. Possible read error: a much larger clone is one base away. The chain couples TRBV6-5 to TRBJ2-1; weak D call: TRBD1 (6 bases). CDR1 is MNHEY, CDR2 SVGAGI, per germline. The CDR3 is made up of 12 amino acids. The CDR3 is CASSTRDNEEFF. The CDR3 DNA follows: TGTGCCAGCAGTACTCGGGACAATGAGGAGTTCTTC.

The sample holds many counts of this clonotype. The chain is built from TRBV12-3 or TRBV12-4 and TRBJ1-5; D is undetermined. The CDR3 totals 13 residues. V lost 1 base, J lost 5 bases, and 6 bases lay in between. The CDR3 spells CASSLESDQPQHF. In DNA form, the CDR3 reads TGTGCCAGCAGTTTAGAGAGCGATCAGCCCCAGCATTTT.

This sequence joins TRBV11-1 and TRBJ1-1, with 8 bases identical to TRBD1. This CDR3 has 14 amino acids. V lost 5 bases, J lost 1 base, and 3 bases stayed unmatched. The germline CDR1 and CDR2 sequences are SGHAT and FQDESV (reference sequence). The CDR3 DNA is TGTGCCAGCAGCCAGGGACAGGCGAACACTGAAGCTTTCTTT. This translates into CASSQGQANTEAFF. Complete variable domain (other parts from reference TRBV11-1 and TRBJ1-1): EAEVAQSPRYKITEKSQAVAFWCDPISGHATLYWYRQILGQGPELLVQFQDESVVDDSQLPKDRFSAERLKGVDSTLKIQPAELGDSAMYLCASSQGQANTEAFFGQGTRLTVV.

For this clonotype: At one boundary the junction diverges from the germline segment, which might be a read error. The genes are TRBV6-5 and TRBJ2-7; 10 nucleotides align to TRBD1. There are 14 residues in the CDR3. The V gene's germline CDR1 is MNHEY and CDR2 SVGAGI. This chain's CDR3 is CAGSYYGQGGGQYF. CDR3 nucleotide sequence: TGTGCCGGCAGTTACTATGGACAGGGGGGCGGGCAGTACTTC.

Turning to this clonotype: One end of the junction fails to match germline, which may point to a read error. The chain links TRBV4-2 to TRBJ2-2, with a possible D match to TRBD1 (6 bases). CDR1 and CDR2 (germline): LGHNA, YNFKEQ. There are 17 residues in the CDR3. CDR3 nucleotide sequence: TGTGCCAGCGGCCAAGATAGGACAGTGCGGAACACCGGGGAGCTCTTTTTT. It encodes CASGQDRTVRNTGELFF.

As to this clonotype: Just one base apart from a much larger clone, this may be a read error. This sequence joins TRBV6-5 and TRBJ1-2, with D possibly being TRBD1 (6 bases). Germline assignment: CDR1 MNHEY and CDR2 SVGAGI. The CDR3 spans 16 residues. Here the CDR3 DNA reads TGTGCCCGCAGCCTCGGACCCCGGGACACCCTCTATGGCTACATCTTC. Translation gives CARSLGPRDTLYGYIF.

On this clonotype itself: The CDR3 does not end in the conserved phenylalanine or tryptophan, so this is likely a read error. The DNA is left out, because the CDR3 cannot be placed on it with certainty; the CDR3 is given as TCRdb lists it. This chain links TRBV7-8 with TRBJ1-1; the table's D gene call, TRBD1, was not cross checked with the DNA. Germline CDR1 is SGHVS and CDR2 is FQNEAQ. The CDR3 extends over 12 residues, inclusive of both ends. The CDR3 sequence: CASSFATGQVFL.

The chain uses TRBV6-5 and TRBJ2-1; D possibly corresponds to TRBD2 (5 bases). This CDR3 comprises 15 residues. The germline V gene encodes CDR1 MNHEY and CDR2 SVGAGI. Trimming took off 4 bases at V and 4 bases at J, with 14 bases between the two ends. The DNA of the CDR3 is TGTGCCAGCAGTTTGACTGGACTTCTATACAATGAGCAGTTCTTC. It codes for CASSLTGLLYNEQFF.

On this clonotype: Given the absence of the conserved phenylalanine or tryptophan at the CDR3 end, a read error is likely. CDR3 in amino acids: CASPQTTGEGETQYL. The CDR3, as DNA: TGTGCCAGCCCGCAAACGACCGGGGAGGGAGAGACCCAGTACCTC. The chain uses TRBV11-2 and TRBJ2-5; TRBD2 aligns across 7 bases. In germline, CDR1 is SGHAT, CDR2 FQNNGV. Unmatched junction bases numbered 13, after V lost 8 bases and J lost 4 bases. The CDR3 runs 15 residues.

With regard to this clonotype: This may be a read error: a much more frequent sequence differs by one nucleotide. The V call is TRBV5-4, the J call TRBJ2-1; TRBD2 matches at 9 bases. CDR1 and CDR2 (germline): SGHNT, YYREEE (reference sequence). Unmatched junction bases numbered 7, after V lost 3 bases and J lost 6 bases. This CDR3 region has 15 residues. The CDR3 region is CASSSLRREGNEQFF. The CDR3 DNA reads as TGTGCCAGCAGCTCCCTCCGGCGGGAGGGCAATGAGCAGTTCTTC.

This clonotype occurred once. V and J are TRBV30 and TRBJ2-2; 8 bases are a match to TRBD2. Germline values: CDR1 GTSNPN, CDR2 SVGIG (reference sequence). The CDR3 spans 17 residues. Trimming at V came to 8 bases and at J to 7 bases, leaving 21 bases not matched to a gene. The CDR3 region has the DNA TGTGCCAGCACCAAGACTAGCGATATGGCGGTGCGCGGGGAGCTGTTTTTT. It translates to CASTKTSDMAVRGELFF.

CDR3 residues: CASSLVGEPHGETQYF. The CDR3 coding sequence is TGTGCCAGCAGCTTAGTAGGAGAGCCACACGGAGAGACCCAGTACTTC. The chain has TRBV7-2 and TRBJ2-5; D gene uncertain. V lost 1 base and J 4 bases, leaving 16 bases between the germline ends. Germline V lookup: CDR1 SGHTA, CDR2 FQGNSA. The CDR3 is made up of 16 amino acids. Variable domain in full (rest from reference TRBV7-2 and TRBJ2-5): GAGVSQSPSNKVTEKGKDVELRCDPISGHTALYWYRQSLGQGLEFLIYFQGNSAPDKSGLPSDRFSAERTGGSVSTLTIQRTQQEDSAVYLCASSLVGEPHGETQYFGPGTRLLVL.

Remarks on this clonotype: A read error may be the cause here, since a much bigger clone is one base away. V usage is TRBV5-4 and J usage is TRBJ2-7; a weak D match, TRBD1 (6 bases). Germline V gene lookup returns CDR1 SGHNT and CDR2 YYREEE (reference sequence). The CDR3 consists of 14 residues. V lost 4 bases, J lost 3 bases, and 14 bases lay in between. CDR3 loop: CASSTTGTCYEQYF. CDR3 coding DNA: TGTGCCAGCAGCACCACCGGGACATGCTACGAGCAGTACTTC.

In its sample, this clonotype was seen many times. This rearrangement joins TRBV6-6 to TRBJ2-1, with 7 bases lining up with TRBD2. Losses at the gene ends were 5 bases for V and 7 bases for J; bases not matched to a gene: 14. Germline assignment: CDR1 MNHNY and CDR2 SVGAGI (reference sequence). CDR3 length equals 16 residues. The chain's CDR3 is CASSTYQRGGLNEQFF. The CDR3, as DNA: TGTGCCAGCAGTACCTATCAGCGGGGAGGATTGAATGAGCAGTTCTTC.